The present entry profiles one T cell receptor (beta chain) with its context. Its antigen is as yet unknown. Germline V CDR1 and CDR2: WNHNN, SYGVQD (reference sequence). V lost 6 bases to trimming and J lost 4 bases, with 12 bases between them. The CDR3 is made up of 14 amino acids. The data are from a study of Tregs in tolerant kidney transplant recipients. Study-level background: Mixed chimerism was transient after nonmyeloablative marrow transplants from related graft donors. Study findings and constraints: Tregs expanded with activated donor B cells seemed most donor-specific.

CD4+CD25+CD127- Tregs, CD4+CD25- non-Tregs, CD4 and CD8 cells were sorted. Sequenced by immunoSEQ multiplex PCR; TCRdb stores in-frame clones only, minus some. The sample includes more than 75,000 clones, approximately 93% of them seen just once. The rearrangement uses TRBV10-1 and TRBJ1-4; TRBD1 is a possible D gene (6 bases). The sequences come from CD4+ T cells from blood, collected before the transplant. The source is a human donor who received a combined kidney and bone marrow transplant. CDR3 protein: CASRRQDLNEKLFF. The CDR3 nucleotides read TGCGCCAGCAGAAGACAGGATCTTAATGAAAAACTGTTTTTT.